The following is a T cell receptor (beta chain) sequence with its context. This entry belongs to a study of cytomegalovirus exposure and HLA in healthy donors. The V gene's germline CDR1 is MNHNS and CDR2 SASEGT. This CDR3 contains 15 residues. V dropped 11 bases and J dropped 4 bases, with 21 bases sitting between them. The PCR had 60 Vbeta and 13 Jbeta primers. Profiling relied on immunoSEQ multiplex PCR, and the TCRdb table lists in-frame clones only, not all of them. Here the sample spans roughly 200,000 clones, 76% being singletons. The receptor was isolated from a man aged 18-30 years in good health and CMV-seronegative. V usage is TRBV6-1 and J usage is TRBJ2-1; tentatively, D is TRBD2 (6 bases). The sample was PBMCs. CDR3 sequence reads: CAAGPTRTGYNEQFF. The DNA of the CDR3 is TGTGCCGCCGGCCCGACTAGGACGGGTTACAATGAGCAGTTCTTC.